The 32 T cell receptor beta chains listed next were all sequenced from one sample in a study of Ad26.COV2.S vaccination and SARS-CoV-2 variants. Indicated treatment: 19 received Ad26.COV2.S at low or high dose, single or two shots; 5 received placebo; per-sample allocation not given. Following the first vaccine or placebo injection, samples were taken on day 63. Assay: immunoSEQ multiplex PCR; the TCRdb copy retains only in-frame clones and omits some. The sample lists about 350,000 clones; 88% were seen once. Here the sequenced sample was peripheral blood, taken in a trial of Ad26.COV2.S vaccine versus placebo. These receptors originate from a person between 18 and 65 years old who received the Ad26.COV2.S COVID-19 vaccine or a placebo.

V gene TRBV4-1 combines with J gene TRBJ2-7, with D unclear. The CDR3 loop spans 16 amino acids. Germline V gene sequence: CDR1 MGHRA, CDR2 YSYEKL. Trimming shortened V by 2 bases and J by 2 bases, and 16 bases separated the two germline ends. The CDR3 nucleotides read TGCGCCAGCAGCCAACGGTTCCCCGACTGGACCTACGAGCAGTACTTC. Translating it yields CASSQRFPDWTYEQYF.

The genes are TRBV7-9 and TRBJ1-1, with no clear D. V was trimmed by 4 bases and J by 1 base, leaving 13 bases between them. The length of the CDR3 is 15 residues. Germline V gene sequence: CDR1 SEHNR, CDR2 FQNEAQ (reference sequence). For the CDR3, the DNA is TGTGCCAGCAGCTGGGCCCTCCTGGAGAACACTGAAGCTTTCTTT. It is translated as CASSWALLENTEAFF.

The chain uses TRBV19 and TRBJ2-3; possibly TRBD1 or TRBD2 for D (7 bases each). The CDR3 consists of 15 residues. V shed 7 bases and J shed 1 base, with 15 bases lying between them. CDR1 is LNHDA, CDR2 SQIVND, per germline (reference sequence). The CDR3 loop reads CASTPRGTGTDTQYF. The DNA for the CDR3 is TGTGCCAGTACCCCGCGGGGGACAGGCACAGATACGCAGTATTTT.

For the CDR3, the DNA is TGTGCCAGCAGTGACATAACAGGGAGTAATGAAAAACTGTTTTTT. This sequence encodes CASSDITGSNEKLFF. This chain uses TRBV2 with TRBJ1-4; a possible D gene is TRBD1 (6 bases). Trimming pared 3 bases from V and 4 bases from J, leaving 12 bases between. Germline V gene sequence: CDR1 SNHLY, CDR2 FYNNEI. This CDR3 has 15 residues.

This sequence joins TRBV5-6 and TRBJ1-1; weak D call: TRBD1 (5 bases). The V end lost 0 bases, the J end lost 1 base, and 10 bases lay between the germline ends. Per the germline V gene, CDR1 is SGHDT and CDR2 is YYEEEE. This CDR3 is built from 15 residues. CDR3 nucleotides: TGTGCCAGCAGCTTGGAGGTCAGGGCGAACACTGAAGCTTTCTTT. This translates into CASSLEVRANTEAFF. The whole variable domain, filled in from reference TRBV5-6 and TRBJ1-1, reads DAGVTQSPTHLIKTRGQQVTLRCSPKSGHDTVSWYQQALGQGPQFIFQYYEEEERQRGNFPDRFSGHQFPNYSSELNVNALLLGDSALYLCASSLEVRANTEAFFGQGTRLTVV.

The V call is TRBV5-4, the J call TRBJ2-2; 7 nucleotides align to TRBD1. The CDR3 spans 17 residues. J was trimmed by 4 bases and V by 4 bases; bases with no gene match: 13. Germline V gene sequence: CDR1 SGHNT, CDR2 YYREEE (reference sequence). CDR3 amino acids: CASSPDRDRKSTGELFF. In DNA form, the CDR3 reads TGTGCCAGCAGCCCGGACCGGGACAGAAAATCCACCGGGGAGCTGTTTTTT.

The chain carries TRBV19 and TRBJ2-1; D tentatively fits TRBD1 or TRBD2 (5 bases each). V was clipped by 1 base and J by 0 bases, with 7 bases between them. In germline, CDR1 is LNHDA, CDR2 SQIVND (reference sequence). The CDR3 totals 15 residues. In DNA, the CDR3 is TGTGCCAGTAGTATAGCTGGGGGCTCCTACAATGAGCAGTTCTTC. Its translation: CASSIAGGSYNEQFF.

This clone was observed a handful of times. The chain employs TRBV24-1 and TRBJ2-7; TRBD2 is a possible D gene (6 bases). Germline V gene sequence: CDR1 KGHDR, CDR2 SFDVKD. This CDR3 is 16 amino acids long. V lost 1 base to trimming and J lost 4 bases, with 16 bases between them. The CDR3 region is CATSDLWGRKSYEQYF. CDR3 coding DNA: TGTGCCACCAGTGATTTATGGGGGAGGAAATCTTACGAGCAGTACTTC.

The V and J genes are TRBV7-9 and TRBJ1-1, with D hard to call. This CDR3 region has 15 residues. Between the trimmed V and J ends, which lost 2 bases and 1 base, there was a span of 11 bases. CDR1 and CDR2 (germline): SEHNR, FQNEAQ (reference sequence). This CDR3 is CASSLNSGWNTEAFF. The CDR3, as DNA: TGTGCCAGCAGCTTAAACTCCGGCTGGAACACTGAAGCTTTCTTT.

V and J are TRBV19 and TRBJ2-7, with TRBD1 identical over 8 bases. Germline V CDR1 and CDR2: LNHDA, SQIVND (reference sequence). The CDR3 length is 14 residues. The V segment lost 4 bases and the J segment 7 bases; nucleotides outside the gene matches: 9. The CDR3 here is CASSTSRGLREQYF. CDR3 nucleotide sequence: TGTGCCAGTAGTACCAGCAGGGGGCTTAGAGAGCAGTACTTC.

Only a few counts were recorded for this clone. The V call is TRBV7-3, the J call TRBJ1-1; 8 nucleotides align to TRBD1. CDR1 is SGHTA, CDR2 FQGTGA, per germline. V lost 5 bases, J lost 1 base, and 6 bases stayed unmatched. This CDR3 has 15 residues. CDR3 in amino acids: CASSPETGANTEAFF. The DNA for the CDR3 is TGTGCCAGCAGCCCCGAGACAGGGGCGAACACTGAAGCTTTCTTT.

This clone was picked up one time. The chain links TRBV6-2 or TRBV6-3 to TRBJ2-1; possibly TRBD1 for D (6 bases). Trimming cost V 2 bases and J 6 bases, with 23 bases left between them. This CDR3 comprises 18 residues. Germline V gene sequence: CDR1 MNHEY, CDR2 SVGEGT. The CDR3: CASSYEIQGPRRINEQFF. Here the CDR3 DNA reads TGTGCCAGCAGTTACGAAATCCAGGGGCCCCGAAGGATCAATGAGCAGTTCTTC.

The J gene is TRBJ1-5, the V gene TRBV7-3; D is possibly TRBD1 (6 bases). CDR1 and CDR2 from the germline V gene are SGHTA and FQGTGA. CDR3 length equals 14 residues. V was cut by 5 bases and J by 3 bases, with 11 bases left in between. CDR3 region: CASSQGSNNQPQHF. CDR3 coding DNA: TGTGCCAGCAGCCAGGGGTCGAACAATCAGCCCCAGCATTTT.

This clone was seen once. This chain links TRBV19 with TRBJ2-5, with D hard to call. This CDR3 spans 18 amino acids. CDR1 is LNHDA and CDR2 is SQIVND in the germline V gene (reference sequence). V shed 5 bases and J shed 0 bases, with 22 bases lying between them. The CDR3 DNA reads TGTGCCAGTAGTGCTTACATTACAATGGTATCCAACCAAGAGACCCAGTACTTC. Translating gives CASSAYITMVSNQETQYF.

The chain joins TRBV4-3 to TRBJ1-1; D uncertain. Looked up from germline, CDR1 is LGHNA and CDR2 is YSLEER. Between the trimmed V and J ends, which lost 0 bases and 0 bases, there was a span of 11 bases. The CDR3 loop spans 16 amino acids. For the CDR3, the DNA is TGCGCCAGCAGCCAAGATTGGAAGGGCTTGAACACTGAAGCTTTCTTT. It translates to CASSQDWKGLNTEAFF.

This sequence joins TRBV7-2 and TRBJ2-2; D unclear. V was clipped by 0 bases and J by 1 base, with 3 bases between them. The CDR3 runs 14 residues. Germline lookup yields CDR1 SGHTA and CDR2 FQGNSA. The CDR3 DNA follows: TGTGCCAGCAGCTTAGCACTGAACACCGGGGAGCTGTTTTTT. This sequence encodes CASSLALNTGELFF.

The sample holds one count of this clone. The chain couples TRBV28 to TRBJ1-6; TRBD1 matches at 7 bases. CDR3 length: 14 amino acids. The germline V gene has CDR1 MDHEN and CDR2 SYDVKM. J gave up 8 bases and V 5 bases, and 6 bases lay outside the gene matches. CDR3 protein: CASSQGGQYSPLHF. Written as DNA, the CDR3 is TGTGCCAGCAGTCAAGGGGGACAGTATTCACCCCTCCACTTT.

This rearrangement joins TRBV29-1 to TRBJ2-7, with D perhaps TRBD2 (6 bases). In germline, CDR1 is SQVTM, CDR2 ANQGSEA. This CDR3 spans 11 amino acids. Trimming stripped 6 bases from V and 7 bases from J, with 13 bases between. CDR3 sequence: CSVGDWVEQYF. The DNA of the CDR3 is TGCAGCGTAGGGGACTGGGTTGAGCAGTACTTC.

V gene TRBV7-2 combines with J gene TRBJ1-1; D unclear. CDR1 is SGHTA, CDR2 FQGNSA, per germline. The CDR3 extends over 14 amino acids. Trimming removed 5 bases at V and 3 bases at J, with 13 bases between. CDR3 region: CASSPAVWDTEAFF. CDR3 nucleotide sequence: TGTGCCAGCAGCCCGGCGGTCTGGGACACTGAAGCTTTCTTT.

This clone occurred once. V gene TRBV4-1 combines with J gene TRBJ1-1, with 9 nucleotides matching TRBD1. Germline trimming cut 2 bases from V and 6 bases from J; bases unmatched to any gene: 7. The CDR3 is 15 residues long. CDR1 is MGHRA and CDR2 is YSYEKL in the germline V gene. In DNA, the CDR3 is TGCGCCAGCAGCCAATTCACAGGGGGCGGTTCTGAAGCTTTCTTT. This translates into CASSQFTGGGSEAFF.

This clone has more than one count but fewer than ten. Sequence at one end of the junction differs from germline and may be a read error. The CDR3 spells CASSLVGQTYGQYF. The CDR3 bases are TGTGCCAGCAGCTTAGTCGGTCAGACCTACGGGCAGTACTTC. The rearrangement links TRBV7-9 to TRBJ2-7; D remains ambiguous. This CDR3 comprises 14 residues. Germline CDR1 and CDR2: SEHNR and FQNEAQ (reference sequence).

This clone showed up just a few times. The genes are TRBV2 and TRBJ2-4; the D gene could be TRBD1 or TRBD2 (6 bases each). The ends were cut back, 8 bases at V and 1 base at J, with 15 bases in the middle. The CDR3 runs to 15 residues. Germline values: CDR1 SNHLY, CDR2 FYNNEI. In DNA form, the CDR3 reads TGTGCCAGCTCCTCAGGGGAGGAGGCCAAAAACATTCAGTACTTC. This translates into CASSSGEEAKNIQYF.

The chain uses TRBV27 and TRBJ1-5; D not certain. This CDR3 is built from 13 residues. The V and J ends lost 6 bases and 6 bases respectively, with 12 bases between them. Germline loops: CDR1 MNHEY, CDR2 SMNVEV (reference sequence). DNA of the CDR3: TGTGCCAGCAGCCTCATCTTTCCTCAGCCCCAGCATTTT. As protein: CASSLIFPQPQHF.

The V and J genes are TRBV27 and TRBJ1-1; D possibly corresponds to TRBD1 (5 bases). The CDR3 covers 13 residues. Germline V gene data show CDR1 as MNHEY and CDR2 as SMNVEV (reference sequence). V lost 4 bases and J lost 5, with 11 bases in between. The CDR3 is CASSWAGRTEAFF. The CDR3 nucleotides are TGTGCCAGCAGTTGGGCAGGGAGGACTGAAGCTTTCTTT.

The V call is TRBV7-2, the J call TRBJ2-7, with D tentatively TRBD1 (5 bases). V lost 5 bases and J lost 12, with 17 bases in between. This CDR3 is 12 amino acids long. Germline V gene data show CDR1 as SGHTA and CDR2 as FQGNSA. The CDR3 bases are TGTGCCAGCAGCCCTATACAGGCCCCTCCGTACTTC. Amino acids: CASSPIQAPPYF.

V and J are TRBV30 and TRBJ2-2; 7 bases line up with TRBD2. V was clipped by 1 base and J by 7 bases; unmatched bases: 6. Germline V gene sequence: CDR1 GTSNPN, CDR2 SVGIG (reference sequence). The CDR3 spans 14 residues. CDR3 sequence: CAWSGLRELGELFF. For the CDR3, the DNA is TGTGCCTGGAGTGGCCTGCGGGAGCTCGGGGAGCTGTTTTTT.

The chain is built from TRBV27 and TRBJ2-1; 8 bases align to TRBD1. Germline V gives CDR1 MNHEY, CDR2 SMNVEV (reference sequence). The length of the CDR3 is 13 residues. The V segment lost 4 bases and the J segment 7 bases; nucleotides outside the gene matches: 3. CDR3 sequence reads: CASSSGGWNEQFF. CDR3 DNA: TGTGCCAGCAGTTCAGGGGGCTGGAATGAGCAGTTCTTC.

About this clone itself: Other nucleotide sequences from this sample produce the same CDR3. The rearrangement links TRBV20-1 to TRBJ2-7; D call uncertain. CDR3 size: 11 residues. The germline CDR1 and CDR2 sequences are DFQATT and SNEGSKA (reference sequence). Trimming removed 6 bases at V and 0 bases at J, with 6 bases between. CDR3 in DNA: TGCAGTGCGACGGGCTCCTACGAGCAGTACTTC. Amino acids: CSATGSYEQYF.

The chain is built from TRBV9 and TRBJ1-3, with D unclear. Germline CDR1 is SGDLS and CDR2 is YYNGEE. This CDR3 spans 15 amino acids. V was trimmed by 2 bases and J by 0 bases, leaving 9 bases between them. The CDR3 spells CASSVDTDSGNTIYF. The CDR3, as DNA: TGTGCCAGCAGCGTCGACACCGACTCTGGAAACACCATATATTTT.

The chain is built from TRBV2 and TRBJ2-1, with 8 bases lining up with TRBD1. V dropped 7 bases and J dropped 0; count of bases not matched to a gene: 8. This CDR3 contains 16 residues. Germline V lookup: CDR1 SNHLY, CDR2 FYNNEI. CDR3 nucleotide sequence: TGTGCCAGCAAAAGCAGGGGGCCGCGCTCCTACAATGAGCAGTTCTTC. It encodes CASKSRGPRSYNEQFF.

The gene calls are TRBV7-3 and TRBJ2-7, with 7 bases fitting TRBD2. J lost 0 bases, V lost 2 bases, and 10 bases had no gene match. Germline CDR1 is SGHTA and CDR2 is FQGTGA. CDR3 size: 17 residues. This CDR3 is CASSLSVGGINSYEQYF. In DNA form, the CDR3 reads TGTGCCAGCAGCTTATCAGTCGGGGGGATCAACTCCTACGAGCAGTACTTC.

This clone was observed a handful of times. This rearrangement joins TRBV21-1 to TRBJ1-3; the table's D call TRBD1 went unverified against the DNA. TRBV21-1 has pseudogene status. The CDR3 length is 14 residues. The DNA for the CDR3 is TGTGCCAGCAGTTACAGGGGCCCTGGAAACACCATATATTTT. It encodes CASSYRGPGNTIYF.